This T cell receptor beta chain comes out of a study of T cell responses to AZD1222 COVID-19 vaccine. Study results and caveats: Compared with day 0, the breadth and depth of the Spike-specific TCR repertoire rose significantly after two doses of AZD1222. Spike-wide coverage was observed for vaccine-associated CD4 TCRs, with dominant responses at 160-218 and 743-854.

In the case of this clone: Its antigen is still unknown.

Libraries were prepared by immunoSEQ multiplex PCR; TCRdb keeps only in-frame clonotypes and omits some of them. The sample consists of 150,000 to 200,000 clones, 85% to 90% of them appearing once. Trimming cost V 4 bases and J 3 bases; bases outside gene matches: 6. CDR1 SGHRS and CDR2 YFSETQ come from the germline V gene. The CDR3 contains 15 residues. V gene TRBV5-1 combines with J gene TRBJ2-1, with 8 bases that match TRBD2. This receptor was taken from an adult in good health. The sample in question was peripheral blood, obtained on day 0 of AZD1222 vaccination. As DNA, the CDR3 is TGCGCCAGCAGCACTGGACTAGCAGGCTACAATGAGCAGTTCTTC. Protein: CASSTGLAGYNEQFF.